These 21 T cell receptor beta chains were sequenced from one sample in a study of T cells in Graves' hyperthyroidism and ophthalmopathy. Amplification of TCR beta CDR3 regions was performed using RNA transcripts as template. TCR CDR3 underwent first-round RT-PCR with the HTBI primer set. One entry per CDR3 protein results from TCRdb running MiXCR on the multiplex PCR reads. The repertoire holds 500,000 to 600,000 distinct CDR3 sequences, with around 46% as singletons. The sequencing sample was made of peripheral blood or thyroid tissue (not recorded which). These receptors all stem from an adult woman with Graves' disease, either hyperthyroidism or ophthalmopathy (not recorded which).

This clonotype was detected many times. The gene calls are TRBV12-5 and TRBJ2-5; 8 bases are shared with TRBD1. The junction had 5 bases not matched to a gene; V was cut back by 7 bases and J by 4 bases. CDR3 length equals 13 residues. The germline V gene encodes CDR1 LGHNT and CDR2 FRNRAP. As DNA, the CDR3 is TGTGCTAGTGCCACAGGGGGAGGAGAGACCCAGTACTTC. It specifies CASATGGGETQYF.

The V gene is TRBV7-6, the J gene TRBJ1-1; 9 bases agree with TRBD1. This CDR3 region has 16 residues. V was pared by 1 base and J by 3 bases, with 6 bases of the junction left unmatched. Germline CDR1 SGHVS, CDR2 FNYEAQ. The CDR3: CASSLVGDRVDTEAFF. As DNA, the CDR3 is TGTGCCAGCAGCTTAGTAGGGGACAGGGTGGACACTGAAGCTTTCTTT. Variable domain in full (rest from reference TRBV7-6 and TRBJ1-1): GAGVSQSPRYKVTKRGQDVALRCDPISGHVSLYWYRQALGQGPEFLTYFNYEAQQDKSGLPNDRFSAERPEGSISTLTIQRTEQRDSAMYRCASSLVGDRVDTEAFFGQGTRLTVV.

On this clonotype itself: A read error is possible here, since a much larger clone lies one base away. V usage is TRBV6-1 and J usage is TRBJ1-1; D uncertain. Trimming took 3 bases from V and 3 from J, leaving 11 bases between them. The CDR3 is 14 residues long. The V gene's germline CDR1 is MNHNS and CDR2 SASEGT. CDR3 DNA: TGTGCCAGCAGTGACGGTCCCATGGACACTGAAGCTTTCTTT. Translation: CASSDGPMDTEAFF.

This clonotype was observed at least ten times. This chain uses TRBV15 with TRBJ2-7; no definite D call. Germline CDR1 reads LNHNV; CDR2 reads YYDKDF (reference sequence). The CDR3 is 15 amino acids. V lost 5 bases, J lost 1 base, and 15 bases lay in between. The CDR3 loop is CATSVRYGPSYEQYF. Written as DNA, the CDR3 is TGTGCCACCAGCGTTCGGTACGGCCCTTCCTACGAGCAGTACTTC.

The rearrangement uses TRBV29-1 and TRBJ2-7, with no clear D. This CDR3 contains 11 residues. Trimming pared 0 bases from V and 4 bases from J, leaving 4 bases between. From germline, CDR1 is SQVTM and CDR2 ANQGSEA. CDR3 coding DNA: TGCAGCGTTGAAGATCTTTACGAGCAGTACTTC. This encodes CSVEDLYEQYF.

On this clonotype itself: This may arise from a read error, as a much more abundant clone is one base away. The chain uses TRBV3-1 and TRBJ1-1; D may be TRBD1 (6 bases). The length of the CDR3 is 13 residues. The germline V gene has CDR1 LGHDT and CDR2 YNNKEL (reference sequence). The CDR3 sequence is CASGQATGLEAFF. CDR3 bases: TGTGCCAGCGGCCAAGCGACAGGCCTTGAAGCTTTCTTT.

This clonotype was seen ten or more times. The chain is built from TRBV20-1 and TRBJ2-7, with 8 bases identical to TRBD1. CDR3 size: 13 residues. The V segment lost 4 bases and the J segment 4 bases; nucleotides outside the gene matches: 6. The germline gives CDR1 DFQATT, CDR2 SNEGSKA (reference sequence). The CDR3, as DNA: TGCAGTGCTACCTTGGACAGGGCGTACGAGCAGTACTTC. This sequence encodes CSATLDRAYEQYF.

This rearrangement joins TRBV25-1 to TRBJ1-5; TRBD1 aligns across 7 bases. Germline V CDR1 and CDR2: MGHDK, SYGVNS. Germline trimming cut 10 bases from V and 4 bases from J; bases unmatched to any gene: 16. The CDR3 runs 16 residues. CDR3 bases: TGTGCCACCGCCATACAGGGGACAAGGGAGAATCAGCCCCAGCATTTT. Encoded protein: CATAIQGTRENQPQHF.

With regard to this clonotype: A much larger clone differs from this one at a single base, so this may be a read error. The chain has TRBV19 and TRBJ2-2; a possible D gene is TRBD2 (6 bases). The CDR3 is 16 amino acids. Germline lookup yields CDR1 LNHDA and CDR2 SQIVND (reference sequence). The CDR3 region is CASSKRQRASTGGLFF. CDR3 coding DNA: TGTGCCAGTAGTAAGCGACAGAGAGCGAGCACCGGGGGGCTGTTTTTT.

V and J are TRBV20-1 and TRBJ2-1; the match to TRBD2 covers 8 bases. J was trimmed by 6 bases and V by 0 bases; bases with no gene match: 7. CDR3 size: 15 residues. Germline V lookup: CDR1 DFQATT, CDR2 SNEGSKA (reference sequence). The CDR3: CSARDPSGSGNEQFF. DNA of the CDR3: TGCAGTGCTAGAGATCCCAGCGGGAGTGGCAATGAGCAGTTCTTC.

Worth noting for this clonotype: An end of the junction differs from the germline gene, which may be a read error. This chain uses TRBV7-3 with TRBJ2-7; TRBD1 or TRBD2 may be the D gene (5 bases each). This CDR3 has 14 residues. Germline values: CDR1 SGHTA, CDR2 FQGTGA. Here the CDR3 DNA reads TGTGCCAGCAGCCAGGGACGGAACACCGGGGAGCTGTACTTC. Translation gives CASSQGRNTGELYF.

This clonotype was seen a handful of times. This chain uses TRBV28 with TRBJ2-7, with D tentatively TRBD1 (7 bases). This CDR3 region has 16 residues. CDR1 and CDR2 from the germline V gene are MDHEN and SYDVKM. Trimming stripped 8 bases from V and 0 bases from J, with 20 bases between. CDR3 in DNA: TGTGCCAGCTCTCCCGTTAGGGGGGACAGCTCCTACGAGCAGTACTTC. Encoded protein: CASSPVRGDSSYEQYF.

V is TRBV7-6 and J is TRBJ2-7, with D perhaps given as TRBD1 or TRBD2 (5 bases each). The germline CDR1 and CDR2 sequences are SGHVS and FNYEAQ. The germline V and J ends were trimmed by 3 bases and 6 bases, with 15 bases remaining between them. The CDR3 runs 14 residues. DNA of the CDR3: TGTGCCAGCAGCTTGCTGGGGGACCGCGTCGAGCAGTACTTC. Encoded protein: CASSLLGDRVEQYF.

V and J are TRBV7-9 and TRBJ2-6; 10 bases map to TRBD1. The end of the DNA aligns better with TRBJ2-4, so the J call may be wrong. Germline CDR1 is SEHNR and CDR2 is FQNEAQ (reference sequence). The CDR3 is 14 amino acids. The CDR3 bases are TGTGCCAGCAGCACCAGGGACAGGGGTTTCGTTCAGTACTTC. It encodes CASSTRDRGFVQYF.

As to this clonotype: Just one base apart from a much larger clone, this may be a read error. This CDR3 is CASSYSRGGRSQPQHF. The CDR3 DNA reads TGTGCCAGCAGTTACAGCCGGGGGGGTCGCAGTCAGCCCCAGCATTTT. The chain uses TRBV6-5 and TRBJ1-5; tentatively, D is TRBD1 (5 bases). The CDR3 spans 16 residues. Trimming shortened V by 2 bases and J by 6 bases, and 17 bases separated the two germline ends. The germline V gene encodes CDR1 MNHEY and CDR2 SVGAGI.

V usage is TRBV2 and J usage is TRBJ1-2; 9 bases fit TRBD1. Trimming removed 3 bases from V and 5 bases from J; junction bases left unmatched: 4. CDR1 SNHLY and CDR2 FYNNEI come from the germline V gene. CDR3 size: 14 residues. The CDR3 sequence: CASSDDRGTYGYTF. CDR3 nucleotides: TGTGCCAGCAGTGACGACAGGGGGACGTATGGCTACACCTTC.

This clonotype was seen only a few times. This chain links TRBV2 with TRBJ2-5, with D perhaps TRBD2 (5 bases). The ends were cut back, 8 bases at V and 5 bases at J, with 9 bases in the middle. The CDR3 consists of 11 residues. Per germline, CDR1 SNHLY and CDR2 FYNNEI. The CDR3 bases are TGTGCCAGCGGGAGAGGTGAGACCCAGTACTTC. Protein: CASGRGETQYF.

To note about this clonotype: One junction end disagrees with the germline gene, perhaps due to a read error. The chain recombines TRBV14 with TRBJ2-7; 10 nucleotides align to TRBD2. CDR3 size: 14 residues. Germline V lookup: CDR1 SGHDN, CDR2 FVKESK. CDR3 in amino acids: CARSRTSGHYEQYF. CDR3 in DNA: TGTGCCCGCAGCAGGACTAGCGGTCACTACGAGCAGTACTTC.

The chain employs TRBV7-2 and TRBJ1-6, with 9 bases that match TRBD1. The V gene's germline CDR1 is SGHTA and CDR2 FQGNSA. The ends lost 1 base at V and 10 bases at J; junction bases unmatched: 5. The CDR3 consists of 15 residues. The CDR3 coding sequence is TGTGCCAGCAGCTTAGATACAGGGGGCCTGTCACCCCTCCACTTT. Protein sequence: CASSLDTGGLSPLHF.

The chain is built from TRBV20-1 and TRBJ1-2; 8 bases are a match to TRBD1. The CDR3 totals 14 residues. The germline V gene encodes CDR1 DFQATT and CDR2 SNEGSKA (reference sequence). The J segment lost 8 bases and the V segment lost 0 bases, leaving 8 bases of the junction unmatched. The CDR3 is CSARDNRGRDGYTF. DNA of the CDR3: TGCAGTGCTAGAGATAACAGGGGGAGGGACGGCTACACCTTC.

J is TRBJ1-5 and V is TRBV7-2; D unresolved. This CDR3 region has 13 residues. The ends were cut back, 5 bases at V and 1 base at J, with 6 bases in the middle. Looked up from germline, CDR1 is SGHTA and CDR2 is FQGNSA. CDR3 protein: CASSAESNQPQHF. The CDR3 nucleotides read TGTGCCAGCAGCGCAGAAAGCAATCAGCCCCAGCATTTT.